The 21 T cell receptor beta chains below were found in one sample sequenced in a study of OX40 agonist ivuxolimab in advanced cancers. The library was produced with the immunoSEQ multiplex PCR assay. TCRdb holds this immuneACCESS table with in-frame rearrangements only. Some clones are missing; in checked studies, unresolved V genes explain under half, and the rest has no known cause. Recorded for this sample are approximately 22,000 clones; under 90% of them occurred a single time. 35% to 40% of the sample is taken by the ten largest. The sequencing used CD4+ or CD8+ T cells sorted from blood, collected in a trial of the OX40 agonist ivuxolimab. The source is an adult with an advanced solid tumor such as melanoma, head and neck, liver or kidney cancer.

This clone was seen a handful of times. CDR3 sequence: CASSLGVALPLHF. The CDR3 DNA reads TGTGCCAGCAGCTTAGGGGTGGCTTTACCCCTCCACTTT. The V and J genes are TRBV7-6 and TRBJ1-6; D remains unclear. The V gene lost 1 base and the J gene lost 12 bases, with 10 bases spanning the gap. Germline-derived CDR1 and CDR2 are SGHVS and FNYEAQ. The CDR3 totals 13 residues.

CDR3 residues: CSVDTETQYF. The CDR3 DNA follows: TGCAGCGTTGATACTGAGACCCAGTACTTC. The J gene is TRBJ2-5, the V gene TRBV29-1; D is unclear. The CDR3 spans 10 residues. V was pared by 3 bases and J by 5 bases, with 4 bases between. In germline, CDR1 is SQVTM, CDR2 ANQGSEA.

The chain employs TRBV5-6 and TRBJ2-7; 9 positions agree with TRBD1. Germline CDR1 SGHDT, CDR2 YYEEEE. J gave up 3 bases and V 5 bases, and 6 bases lay outside the gene matches. This CDR3 is 14 amino acids long. CDR3 residues: CASRIGTGIYEQYF. The CDR3 bases are TGTGCCAGCAGGATCGGGACAGGGATCTACGAGCAGTACTTC. Using reference TRBV5-6 and TRBJ2-7 for the parts outside the CDR3, the full variable domain is DAGVTQSPTHLIKTRGQQVTLRCSPKSGHDTVSWYQQALGQGPQFIFQYYEEEERQRGNFPDRFSGHQFPNYSSELNVNALLLGDSALYLCASRIGTGIYEQYFGPGTRLTVT.

A single count supports this clone. In DNA, the CDR3 is TGTGCTAGTGGTTGGACAGGCGTGAACACTGAAGCTTTCTTT. Translated: CASGWTGVNTEAFF. The rearrangement links TRBV12-5 to TRBJ1-1, with 7 bases matching TRBD1. Trimming took 4 bases from V and 0 from J; bases not matched to a gene: 2. This CDR3 comprises 14 residues. Germline loops: CDR1 LGHNT, CDR2 FRNRAP.

The table lists this clone with a count of one. J is TRBJ2-5 and V is TRBV30, with 8 bases fitting TRBD2. This CDR3 has 15 residues. Germline V lookup: CDR1 GTSNPN, CDR2 SVGIG (reference sequence). The V and J ends lost 2 bases and 5 bases, in that order; junction bases with no gene match: 10. The CDR3 region is CAWSSGGGGMETQYF. The CDR3 coding sequence is TGTGCCTGGAGTTCCGGGGGGGGAGGGATGGAGACCCAGTACTTC. The full variable domain, in which reference TRBV30 and TRBJ2-5 provide the parts outside the CDR3, is SQTIHQWPATLVQPVGSPLSLECTVEGTSNPNLYWYRQAAGRGLQLLFYSVGIGQISSEVPQNLSASRPQDRQFILSSKKLLLSDSGFYLCAWSSGGGGMETQYFGPGTRLLVL.

This clone occurred many times. The V call is TRBV11-2, the J call TRBJ2-3; tentative D call: TRBD2 (5 bases). Trimming stripped 1 base from V and 2 bases from J, with 7 bases between. This CDR3 has 14 amino acids. CDR1 SGHAT and CDR2 FQNNGV come from the germline V gene. CDR3 sequence (DNA): TGTGCCAGCAGCTTAGGGGGAGCCACAGATACGCAGTATTTT. It translates to CASSLGGATDTQYF.

The chain recombines TRBV25-1 with TRBJ1-3; 7 bases are shared with TRBD1. The germline gives CDR1 MGHDK, CDR2 SYGVNS. The CDR3 has 16 amino acids. Trimming removed 4 bases from V and 4 bases from J; junction bases left unmatched: 10. Written as DNA, the CDR3 is TGTGCCAGCAGTGGGACCACAGGGGTGGCCGGAAACACCATATATTTT. Amino acid sequence: CASSGTTGVAGNTIYF. The variable domain in full, with the rest retrieved from reference TRBV25-1 and TRBJ1-3, is EADIYQTPRYLVIGTGKKITLECSQTMGHDKMYWYQQDPGMELHLIHYSYGVNSTEKGDLSSESTVSRIRTEHFPLTLESARPSHTSQYLCASSGTTGVAGNTIYFGEGSWLTVV.

This chain joins TRBV7-9 and TRBJ1-5, with TRBD1 matching 7 bases. Germline V gene lookup returns CDR1 SEHNR and CDR2 FQNEAQ (reference sequence). Trimming removed 5 bases from V and 0 bases from J; junction bases left unmatched: 13. The CDR3 has 18 amino acids. The CDR3 sequence: CASSANFQGTDSNQPQHF. CDR3 nucleotide sequence: TGTGCCAGCAGCGCCAACTTTCAGGGGACAGATAGCAATCAGCCCCAGCATTTT.

This clone was counted a single time. V is TRBV13 and J is TRBJ2-7, with 9 nucleotides matching TRBD2. CDR1 PRHDT and CDR2 FYEKMQ come from the germline V gene (reference sequence). Trimming at V came to 5 bases and at J to 5 bases, leaving 10 bases not matched to a gene. This CDR3 comprises 15 residues. The CDR3 DNA reads as TGTGCCAGCAGCGCTAGCGGGACTAGCTGGGACGAGCAGTACTTC. The encoded protein is CASSASGTSWDEQYF. The whole variable domain, filled in from reference TRBV13 and TRBJ2-7, reads AAGVIQSPRHLIKEKRETATLKCYPIPRHDTVYWYQQGPGQDPQFLISFYEKMQSDKGSIPDRFSAQQFSDYHSELNMSSLELGDSALYFCASSASGTSWDEQYFGPGTRLTVT.

The chain carries TRBV27 and TRBJ2-7; the match to TRBD2 covers 10 bases. The CDR3 runs to 15 residues. The ends lost 4 bases at V and 2 bases at J; junction bases unmatched: 5. Germline CDR1 is MNHEY and CDR2 is SMNVEV (reference sequence). The chain's CDR3 is CASSSISGGAYEQYF. The CDR3 DNA sequence: TGTGCCAGCAGTTCTATAAGCGGGGGGGCCTACGAGCAGTACTTC.

This chain links TRBV28 with TRBJ1-6; unclear D gene. CDR1 is MDHEN, CDR2 SYDVKM, per germline. The CDR3 is made up of 15 amino acids. The ends were cut back, 2 bases at V and 5 bases at J, with 10 bases in the middle. The CDR3 loop is CASSLGPAHNSPLHF. For the CDR3, the DNA is TGTGCCAGCAGTTTAGGTCCCGCCCATAATTCACCCCTCCACTTT.

CDR3 sequence: CASITGGGQAFF. The CDR3 DNA follows: TGTGCCAGCATCACAGGCGGAGGTCAAGCTTTCTTT. The chain uses TRBV27 and TRBJ1-1; TRBD1 is a possible D gene (5 bases). Germline V gene sequence: CDR1 MNHEY, CDR2 SMNVEV (reference sequence). This CDR3 is built from 12 residues. V lost 7 bases and J 9 bases, leaving 15 bases between the germline ends.

The chain recombines TRBV10-3 with TRBJ2-7; possible D gene TRBD1, 6 bases. V lost 5 bases and J lost 2, with 10 bases in between. The CDR3 runs 13 residues. The germline V gene encodes CDR1 ENHRY and CDR2 SYGVKD. The DNA for the CDR3 is TGTGCCATCAGTCAGGACAGAGCCTACGAGCAGTACTTC. Its translation: CAISQDRAYEQYF.

The V gene is TRBV7-9, the J gene TRBJ2-7; 9 nucleotides agree with TRBD1. Germline trimming cut 4 bases from V and 6 bases from J; bases unmatched to any gene: 7. The CDR3 totals 14 residues. Germline V CDR1 and CDR2: SEHNR, FQNEAQ (reference sequence). In nucleotides, the CDR3 is TGTGCCAGCAGCTCCCTGGGACAGGGAATCGAGCAGTACTTC. This codes for CASSSLGQGIEQYF.

The chain has TRBV19 and TRBJ2-5; 16 bases map to TRBD2. V was pared by 7 bases and J by 0 bases, with 5 bases of the junction left unmatched. The CDR3 is 17 residues long. Germline loops: CDR1 LNHDA, CDR2 SQIVND (reference sequence). The CDR3 spells CASTPGLAGGYQETQYF. CDR3 nucleotides: TGTGCCAGTACCCCGGGACTAGCGGGGGGGTACCAAGAGACCCAGTACTTC.

V is TRBV7-9 and J is TRBJ2-7; a weak D match, TRBD2 (7 bases). V lost 0 bases to trimming and J lost 5 bases, with 11 bases between them. The CDR3 consists of 14 residues. CDR1 and CDR2 from the germline V gene are SEHNR and FQNEAQ (reference sequence). In DNA form, the CDR3 reads TGTGCCAGCAGCTTAGCCCAGGGGAGGGACGAGCAGTACTTC. It encodes CASSLAQGRDEQYF.

The chain carries TRBV9 and TRBJ2-1, with no clear D. The V end lost 4 bases, the J end lost 1 base, and 12 bases lay between the germline ends. Germline loops: CDR1 SGDLS, CDR2 YYNGEE. This CDR3 region has 15 residues. CDR3 region: CASSPARASYNEQFF. In DNA, the CDR3 is TGTGCCAGCAGCCCCGCCCGTGCTTCCTACAATGAGCAGTTCTTC.

J is TRBJ1-1 and V is TRBV28, with a tentative D call TRBD1 (6 bases). V lost 6 bases to trimming and J lost 5 bases, with 13 bases between them. CDR3 length: 13 amino acids. Per the germline V gene, CDR1 is MDHEN and CDR2 is SYDVKM. The CDR3 coding sequence is TGTGCCAGCAGGGTACAGGGACGAACTGAAGCTTTCTTT. This encodes CASRVQGRTEAFF.

The chain uses TRBV28 and TRBJ2-5; D not resolved. CDR3 size: 15 residues. CDR1 and CDR2 from the germline V gene are MDHEN and SYDVKM. V lost 2 bases and J lost 1, with 11 bases in between. DNA for the CDR3: TGTGCCAGCAGTTTAGAGGATCCGGCCCAAGAGACCCAGTACTTC. This encodes CASSLEDPAQETQYF. The complete variable domain, with remaining parts taken from reference TRBV28 and TRBJ2-5, reads DVKVTQSSRYLVKRTGEKVFLECVQDMDHENMFWYRQDPGLGLRLIYFSYDVKMKEKGDIPEGYSVSREKKERFSLILESASTNQTSMYLCASSLEDPAQETQYFGPGTRLLVL.

The J gene is TRBJ2-7, the V gene TRBV6-1; D is perhaps TRBD1 or TRBD2 (5 bases each). The CDR3 runs to 13 residues. Germline assignment: CDR1 MNHNS and CDR2 SASEGT. V gave up 5 bases and J gave up 3 bases, with 11 bases separating them. The CDR3 DNA reads as TGTGCCAGCAGTTTGGGGGTAGACTACGAGCAGTACTTC. As protein: CASSLGVDYEQYF.

The chain links TRBV4-1 to TRBJ1-1; possible D gene TRBD1, 6 bases. The CDR3 loop spans 15 amino acids. The V and J ends lost 0 bases and 2 bases respectively, with 10 bases between them. CDR1 MGHRA and CDR2 YSYEKL come from the germline V gene. The CDR3 region is CASSQDRGLNTEAFF. The CDR3 nucleotides read TGCGCCAGCAGCCAAGACAGGGGCCTAAACACTGAAGCTTTCTTT.